This T cell receptor (beta chain) appears in the sequencing data of a study of T cells in Graves' hyperthyroidism and ophthalmopathy. Study details: Before treatment of any kind, peripheral blood was taken at initial diagnosis.

The investigators amplified TCR beta CDR3 regions from RNA transcripts. TCR CDR3 regions were first amplified by RT-PCR with HTBI primers. From the multiplex PCR reads, TCRdb called clonotypes with MiXCR, one entry per CDR3 protein. The sample carries approximately 380,000 distinct CDR3 sequences, 15% to 20% recorded once. In its sample, this clonotype was seen a few times. CDR3 length: 12 residues. Trimming removed 5 bases at V and 4 bases at J, with 5 bases between. Germline-derived CDR1 and CDR2 are LGHDT and YNNKEL (reference sequence). PBMCs stemmed from 10 ml fresh peripheral blood. The specimen sequenced was blood. V is TRBV3-1 and J is TRBJ2-2, with D hard to call. The receptor was derived from a young woman with Graves' hyperthyroidism. Here the CDR3 reads CASSSATGELFF. The CDR3 DNA reads as TGTGCCAGCAGCTCTGCCACCGGGGAGCTGTTTTTT.